This T cell receptor (beta chain) was sequenced in a study of shared T cell receptors in the human thymus. Germline CDR1 and CDR2: MDHEN and SYDVKM. The CDR3 has 17 amino acids. The V gene end was trimmed by 5 bases and the J gene end by 2 bases; junction bases not matched to a gene: 8. Some clones are missing from TCRdb's copy, which holds only in-frame ones; the method was immunoSEQ multiplex PCR. The sample shows around 68,000 clones, nearly 95% of them seen only once. The V and J genes are TRBV28 and TRBJ2-3, with TRBD2 matching over 12 bases. Sequencing was done on a sample of thymocytes. The clonotype was recovered from a human donor. CDR3 in amino acids: CASSKLAGGPYTDTQYF. The CDR3 DNA is TGTGCCAGCAGTAAACTAGCGGGGGGCCCGTACACAGATACGCAGTATTTT.